This T cell receptor (beta chain) stems from a study of cytomegalovirus exposure and HLA in healthy donors. General study results and limits: Sequencing depth across donors, presence/absence analyses assumed, was roughly uniform. In terms of immune exposure information, only CMV serostatus was available. V- and J-gene trimming in TCR beta was tied to a missense DCLRE1C variant by an analysis performed later.

Trimming cost V 0 bases and J 3 bases, with 11 bases left between them. The CDR3 has 14 amino acids. From germline, CDR1 is GTSNPN and CDR2 SVGIG (reference sequence). 60 Vbeta and 13 Jbeta primers were used in PCR. TCRdb's table, derived via immunoSEQ multiplex PCR, lists solely in-frame clones and lacks some. The data contain 150,000 to 200,000 clones, about three quarters of them singletons. This clone was observed a handful of times. Antigen unknown. The receptor was isolated from a woman between 35 and 50 years old in good health and CMV-seronegative. The chain has TRBV30 and TRBJ1-1; D not resolved. Sequencing was carried out using PBMCs. The CDR3 loop is CAWSVLRRDTEAFF. CDR3 bases: TGTGCCTGGAGTGTACTCAGGAGGGACACTGAAGCTTTCTTT. Combining the CDR3 with reference TRBV30 and TRBJ1-1 gives the whole variable domain SQTIHQWPATLVQPVGSPLSLECTVEGTSNPNLYWYRQAAGRGLQLLFYSVGIGQISSEVPQNLSASRPQDRQFILSSKKLLLSDSGFYLCAWSVLRRDTEAFFGQGTRLTVV.